The clone carrying this T cell receptor beta chain was detected ten times or more. CDR3 length equals 14 residues. V was pared by 1 base and J by 4 bases, with 9 bases between. The V gene's germline CDR1 is SGHKS and CDR2 YYEKEE (reference sequence). The record originates from a study of blood T cell repertoires in COVID-19. Study at large: Whether acute or convalescent, the COVID-19 samples came from the United States, Italy and Spain. PBMCs, B-cell-depleted T cells, or T cells were the source of the cDNA or gDNA that made up the material.

Only in-frame clones appear in the TCRdb table, and some are missing; sequencing was by immunoSEQ multiplex PCR. In the table there are more than 110,000 clones, 75% to 90% of which are singletons. The receptor was derived from a man in his sixties with active or convalescent COVID-19. Sequenced input: peripheral blood. V is TRBV5-5 and J is TRBJ1-5, with TRBD1 as a possible D gene (6 bases). CDR3 sequence reads: CASSLSQGNQPQHF. The CDR3 region has the DNA TGTGCCAGCAGCTTGAGCCAGGGGAATCAGCCCCAGCATTTT.